This record looks at one T cell receptor (beta chain) sequence and its context. The clone's antigen remains unknown. Per-nucleotide qualities are absent, and no much larger clonotype sits a single base away. This record belongs to a study of blood T cell repertoires in COVID-19 (dated by TCRdb to the early 2020s). General notes on the study: Samples from collaborators originated in the United States, Italy and Spain and spanned both the acute and convalescent phases of COVID-19. The dataset comprised deeply sampled blood TCRbeta repertoires from subjects exposed to, actively infected with, or recovered from COVID-19. A freely available public database, intended as a resource for researchers studying the immune response to SARS-CoV-2, is where the repertoires were released. The prospective study material was composed of cDNA or gDNA derived from T cells, B-cell-depleted T cells, or PBMCs. The sample metadata nearly always contained a de-identified subject ID, COVID-19 status, age in years and sex. Where HLA class I and class II types were available, the types were taken from metadata supplied by the sample provider, not from assay-based typing. Samples were obtained from the ongoing ImmuneRACE study (first 160 participants) and from approximately 1,200 subjects provided by 6 global collaborators.

The immunoSEQ Assay, a bias-controlled multiplex PCR, was used to amplify TCRbeta CDR3 regions from genomic DNA. As for the original processing: The number of nucleated cells in each sample was estimated from the amplification of reference gene primers within the assay. To quantify the absolute abundance of each unique TCRbeta CDR3 rearrangement, sequence reads were collapsed and filtered. For each sample, productive Simpson clonality was calculated by taking the square root of Simpson's diversity index across productive rearrangements. The table was pulled from immuneACCESS by TCRdb, which kept in-frame rearrangements only. Such tables lose some clones; where checked, under half of the loss comes from unresolved V genes, and the rest has no known cause. D and trimming come from the DNA, and the V and J calls and clone size come from that table. Within this sample are about 370,000 clones, with roughly nine tenths of them counted one time only. Roughly 0.86% of the sample belongs to the ten largest clones.

The full study reports these points: Clinical and demographic metadata were provided uncurated, with the amount varying by source and participant.

Participants in the prospective study were enrolled through a virtual design, were aged roughly 18 to 90 years, and lived in approximately 25 United States geographic areas. In the prospective study, participants were assigned to cohorts based on the clinical history participants reported in a screening survey and a study questionnaire. Exposed participants were defined as having been in contact with someone with a PCR-confirmed or clinician-diagnosed COVID-19 case within 2 weeks of study entry. Mobile phlebotomists in the prospective study collected whole blood, serum and a nasopharyngeal or oropharyngeal swab from every participant. Additional blood draws and questionnaires over an approximately two-month period could optionally be provided by prospective study participants. Before DNA extraction, prospective study blood samples were shipped either frozen or at room temperature. A distance of 22 bases separates the germline ends of V and J, which lose 0 bases and 7 bases respectively. Looking up the germline V gene yields CDR1 SGHRS and CDR2 YFSETQ. The CDR3 measures 17 amino acids from cysteine to phenylalanine. Left in the record is the CDR3 DNA by itself, 51 bases read in frame from the first base.

The chain uses TRBV5-1 and TRBJ1-1; a tentative D match to TRBD1 spans 6 bases. Input material: PBMCs or T cells enriched from blood (not recorded which). The origin of this receptor is a woman between 40 and 55 years old who had been exposed to COVID-19. The nucleotides are TGCGCCAGCAGCTTGGATCCCCTGGGGGCAGGGTGGGGTGAAGCTTTCTTT. Its protein product is CASSLDPLGAGWGEAFF.